This TCR beta chain originates from a study of T-cell reconstitution after alpha-beta-depleted transplantation in children. The authors prepared the TCRbeta library with unique molecular identifiers. From the PCR reads, TCRdb called clonotypes with MiXCR, one entry per CDR3 protein. The data hold about half a million distinct CDR3 sequences, with approximately 13% observed a single time. The sequence was collected from a human donor who donated a stem cell graft to a child with combined immunodeficiency. Sequences were derived from PBMCs from the stem cell graft donor, sampled from the stem cell graft.

CDR3 protein: CASSFSMEWGGYEQYF. CDR3 nucleotide sequence: TGTGCCAGCAGCTTTAGTATGGAATGGGGGGGCTACGAGCAGTACTTC. The J gene is TRBJ2-7, the V gene TRBV5-5; TRBD2 matches 7 bases. The V gene's germline CDR1 is SGHKS and CDR2 YYEKEE (reference sequence). The CDR3 runs to 16 residues. V shed 2 bases and J 3 bases; nucleotides not matched to a gene: 11.